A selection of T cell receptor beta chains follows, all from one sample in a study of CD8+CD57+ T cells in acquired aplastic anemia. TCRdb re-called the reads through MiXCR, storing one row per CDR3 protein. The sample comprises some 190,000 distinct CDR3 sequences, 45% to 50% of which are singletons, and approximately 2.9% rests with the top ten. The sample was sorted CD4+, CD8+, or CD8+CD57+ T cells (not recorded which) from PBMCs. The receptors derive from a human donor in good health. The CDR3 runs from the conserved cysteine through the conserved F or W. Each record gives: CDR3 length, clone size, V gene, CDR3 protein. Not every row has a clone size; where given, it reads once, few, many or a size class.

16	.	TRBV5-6	CASSPGGGRASGEPFF
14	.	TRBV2	CASSDHYQTGELFF
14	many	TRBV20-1	CSARRSSGSQTQYF
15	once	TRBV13	CASSLGGAGGDTQYF
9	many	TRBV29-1	CSVGGEQFF
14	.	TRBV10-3	CAISGGPDYSEQLF
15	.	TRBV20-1	CSASRAAGEQETQYF
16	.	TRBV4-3	CASSQDSGGEPDTQYF
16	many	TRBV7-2	CASSLGTFKEGEKLFF
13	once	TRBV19	CASTNSGANVLTF
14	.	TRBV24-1	CATSVAGGTGELFF
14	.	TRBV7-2	CASSSPGDYNEQFF
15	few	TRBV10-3	CATQPTDGSSDTQYF
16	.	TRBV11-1	CASSFHSGTGLNEQFF
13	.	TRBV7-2	CASSLGFGAVPYF
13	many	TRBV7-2	CASSPVADYGYTF
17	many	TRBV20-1	CSARGGTSGTATDTQYF
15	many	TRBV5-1	CASSGGQGAYNEQFF
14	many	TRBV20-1	CSARSNTRLETQYF
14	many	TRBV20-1	CSARLQGQNTEAFF
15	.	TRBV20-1	CSVPAHRGDTDTQYF